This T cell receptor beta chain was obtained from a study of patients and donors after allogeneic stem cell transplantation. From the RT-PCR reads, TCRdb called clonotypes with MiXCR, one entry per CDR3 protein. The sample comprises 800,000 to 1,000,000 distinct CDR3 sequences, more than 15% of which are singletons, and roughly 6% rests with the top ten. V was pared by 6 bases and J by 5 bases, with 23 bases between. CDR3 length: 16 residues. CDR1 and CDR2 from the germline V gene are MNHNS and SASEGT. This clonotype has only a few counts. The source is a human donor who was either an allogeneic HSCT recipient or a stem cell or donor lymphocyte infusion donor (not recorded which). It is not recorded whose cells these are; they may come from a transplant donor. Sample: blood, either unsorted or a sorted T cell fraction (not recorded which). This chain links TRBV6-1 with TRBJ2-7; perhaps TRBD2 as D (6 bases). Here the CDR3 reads CASRPWTIPPGDEQYF. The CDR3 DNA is TGTGCCAGCAGGCCCTGGACTATACCTCCCGGGGACGAGCAGTACTTC.